These T cell receptor beta chains were read from a single sample in a study of shared T cell receptors in the human thymus. Assay: immunoSEQ multiplex PCR; the TCRdb copy retains only in-frame clones and omits some. The data contain about 710,000 clones, approximately 89% of them singletons. The sample also formed part of further work on human thymus T cells.

Sequencing was carried out using thymocytes. The source is a boy in the first two years of life with a congenital heart defect. The CDR3 runs from the conserved cysteine through the conserved F or W. A D gene is named only where the DNA matches it firmly. Expanded clones are given a class, and other clones once, few, many or no size at all.

D: TRBD1; J: TRBJ1-3; length: 14; size: once; V: TRBV28; DNA: TGTGCCAGCAGAGGGACAGGGAAAGGAAACACCATATATTTT; CDR3: CASRGTGKGNTIYF
D: .; J: TRBJ1-1; length: 15; size: .; V: TRBV5-1; DNA: TGCGCCAGCAGCTTTATGGAGGGGAAGTGCACTGAAGCTTTCTTT; CDR3: CASSFMEGKCTEAFF
D: TRBD1; J: TRBJ1-2; length: 15; size: few; V: TRBV10-2; DNA: TGCGCCAGCAGAGAGCGCAGGGGGCTAGACTATGGCTACACCTTC; CDR3: CASRERRGLDYGYTF
D: .; J: TRBJ2-6; length: 18; size: .; V: TRBV5-1; DNA: TGCGCCAGCAGCTTGCCGACAGACTTTGCCTCTGGGGCCAACGTCCTGACTTTC; CDR3: CASSLPTDFASGANVLTF
D: .; J: TRBJ2-7; length: 16; size: .; V: TRBV10-1; DNA: TGCGCCAGCAGTACCGACCCTGGACTACCAGCCTACGAGCAGTACTTC; CDR3: CASSTDPGLPAYEQYF
D: TRBD1; J: TRBJ2-3; length: 15; size: .; V: TRBV27; DNA: TGTGCCAGCACCCTTAGGACAGGGGGCACAGATACGCAGTATTTT; CDR3: CASTLRTGGTDTQYF
D: .; J: TRBJ1-5; length: 15; size: .; V: TRBV27; DNA: TGTGCCAGCAGTTTACAGGGTTGCAGCAATCAGCCCCAGCATTTT; CDR3: CASSLQGCSNQPQHF
D: TRBD2; J: TRBJ2-1; length: 16; size: .; V: TRBV5-6; DNA: TGTGCCAGCAGCTCATCCGGGACTAGCGGTTACAATGAGCAGTTCTTC; CDR3: CASSSSGTSGYNEQFF
D: .; J: TRBJ1-6; length: 16; size: .; V: TRBV7-6; DNA: TGTGCCAGCAGCTTAAATCTGGCAGGCCGTAATTCACCCCTCCACTTT; CDR3: CASSLNLAGRNSPLHF
D: .; J: TRBJ2-4; length: 16; size: .; V: TRBV6-6; DNA: TGTGCCAGCAGTTACAGTCGGGAGTTTGGCAAAAACATTCAGTACTTC; CDR3: CASSYSREFGKNIQYF
D: TRBD1; J: TRBJ1-5; length: 18; size: .; V: TRBV11-2; DNA: TGTGCCAGCAGCTTAGAGACAGGGGGCCGCTATAGCAATCAGCCCCAGCATTTT; CDR3: CASSLETGGRYSNQPQHF
D: TRBD2; J: TRBJ2-7; length: 17; size: .; V: TRBV28; DNA: TGTGCCAGCAGGCCCCACAGGGGACTAGCGGACTCCTACGAGCAGTACTTC; CDR3: CASRPHRGLADSYEQYF
D: .; J: TRBJ1-1; length: 14; size: .; V: TRBV6-1; DNA: TGTGCCAGCAGGGCGGCAGGGCAGAGGACTGAAGCTTTCTTT; CDR3: CASRAAGQRTEAFF
D: .; J: TRBJ1-4; length: 17; size: .; V: TRBV2; DNA: TGTGCCAGCAGTGTCCTGTCGGAGGGTTGGGGTAATGAAAAACTGTTTTTT; CDR3: CASSVLSEGWGNEKLFF
D: TRBD2; J: TRBJ2-1; length: 14; size: once; V: TRBV7-8; DNA: TGTGCCAGCAGAAACCCCGGGACTATCGATGAGCAGTTCTTC; CDR3: CASRNPGTIDEQFF
D: .; J: TRBJ1-5; length: 17; size: .; V: TRBV19; DNA: TGTGCCAGTAGTATAGATCGGGGGGGAGATAGCAATCAGCCCCAGCATTTT; CDR3: CASSIDRGGDSNQPQHF
D: TRBD2; J: TRBJ2-7; length: 15; size: once; V: TRBV19; DNA: TGTGCCAGTAGTATTTTATACGGGAGGGCCTACGAGCAGTACTTC; CDR3: CASSILYGRAYEQYF
D: .; J: TRBJ1-1; length: 14; size: .; V: TRBV4-3; DNA: TGCGCCAGCAGCCACGCTGACTGGAACACTGAAGCTTTCTTT; CDR3: CASSHADWNTEAFF
D: .; J: TRBJ2-4; length: 18; size: .; V: TRBV11-2; DNA: TGTGCCAGCAGCTTATCGCCTCGAGCCACGTCGGCCAAAAACATTCAGTACTTC; CDR3: CASSLSPRATSAKNIQYF
D: TRBD2; J: TRBJ2-1; length: 16; size: .; V: TRBV28; DNA: TGTGCCAGCAGTTTACCGGCGGGAGGGCCTTACAATGAGCAGTTCTTC; CDR3: CASSLPAGGPYNEQFF